The rows below give T cell receptor beta chains drawn from one sample of a study of blood T cell repertoires in COVID-19. Generated by immunoSEQ multiplex PCR, the TCRdb table keeps only in-frame clones and is missing some. The table shows about 100,000 clones, with approximately 88% occurring only once. The sequencing sample was made of peripheral blood. These receptor sequences come from a man between 50 and 59 years old with active or convalescent COVID-19. CDR3s include the opening cysteine and the closing phenylalanine or tryptophan.

TRBJ2-7,15,TRBV6-6,CASSSPAHSMREQYF
TRBJ2-3,14,TRBV30,CAWKVAGATDTQYF
TRBJ1-2,16,TRBV6-6,CASSLGQGASYYGYTF
TRBJ2-7,14,TRBV9,CASSASGDGYEQYF
TRBJ2-2,14,TRBV19,CASAPQGDTGELFF
TRBJ1-1,19,TRBV10-3,CAISELKVRGADMNTEAFF
TRBJ1-2,13,TRBV6-2/TRBV6-3,CASSYGRDLSYTF
TRBJ1-1,14,TRBV27,CASSPGQSNTEAFF
TRBJ2-7,14,TRBV5-6,CASSLYGRAPEQYF
TRBJ2-3,16,TRBV7-8,CASSSPLAGGSDTQYF
TRBJ1-2,18,TRBV27,CASSLSRRLASGEYGYTF
TRBJ1-3,16,TRBV3-1/TRBV3-2,CASRALTGLSGNTIYF
TRBJ2-7,12,TRBV3-1/TRBV3-2,CASSPGVYEQYF
TRBJ2-7,14,TRBV10-3,CAISESWGVYEQYF
TRBJ1-1,14,TRBV18,CASSARELNTEAFF
TRBJ2-5,15,TRBV19,CASSPGLTLGETQYF
TRBJ1-2,11,TRBV6-5,CASTVNYGYTF
TRBJ1-2,13,TRBV6-2/TRBV6-3,CASSYSNQDGYTF
TRBJ1-3,15,TRBV28,CASSAAGVSGNTIYF
TRBJ1-2,13,TRBV28,CASRTGVLYGYTF
TRBJ1-6,14,TRBV6-2/TRBV6-3,CASIPHQGNSPLHF
TRBJ1-1,13,TRBV11-2,CASSFTGGTEAFF
TRBJ2-2,13,TRBV30,CAWTPRLNGELFF
TRBJ2-1,16,TRBV7-9,CASSFRGREALDEQFF
TRBJ1-2,13,TRBV15,CATSSTGHGGYTF
TRBJ2-2,13,TRBV30,CAWKRRRTGELFF
TRBJ2-3,21,TRBV5-1,CASSPDRTSGRGVERTDTQYF
TRBJ2-2,14,TRBV6-6,CASSYWGGTGELFF
TRBJ1-4,15,TRBV7-9,CASSLPGRTNEKLFF
TRBJ2-2,17,TRBV11-2,CASSLGGGLVVSEELFF
TRBJ1-6,15,TRBV10-2,CATKTDVVGNSPLHF